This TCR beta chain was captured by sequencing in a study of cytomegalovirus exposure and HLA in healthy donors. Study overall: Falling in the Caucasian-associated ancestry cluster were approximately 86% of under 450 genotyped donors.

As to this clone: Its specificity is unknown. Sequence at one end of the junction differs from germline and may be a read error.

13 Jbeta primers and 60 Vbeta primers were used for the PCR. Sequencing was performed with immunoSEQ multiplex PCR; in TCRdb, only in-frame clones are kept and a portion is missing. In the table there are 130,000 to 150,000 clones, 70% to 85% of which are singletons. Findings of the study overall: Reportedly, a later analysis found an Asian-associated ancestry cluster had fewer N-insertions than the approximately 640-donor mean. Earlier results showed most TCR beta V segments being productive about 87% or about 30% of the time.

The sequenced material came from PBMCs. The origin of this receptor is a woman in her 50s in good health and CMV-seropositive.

DNA for the CDR3: TGTGCCAGCTGTTTACTGGACAGGGACTACGAGCAGTACTTC. Its protein is CASCLLDRDYEQYF. The V and J genes are TRBV28 and TRBJ2-7, with 8 positions matching TRBD1. Germline CDR1 and CDR2: MDHEN and SYDVKM. The CDR3 has 14 residues.